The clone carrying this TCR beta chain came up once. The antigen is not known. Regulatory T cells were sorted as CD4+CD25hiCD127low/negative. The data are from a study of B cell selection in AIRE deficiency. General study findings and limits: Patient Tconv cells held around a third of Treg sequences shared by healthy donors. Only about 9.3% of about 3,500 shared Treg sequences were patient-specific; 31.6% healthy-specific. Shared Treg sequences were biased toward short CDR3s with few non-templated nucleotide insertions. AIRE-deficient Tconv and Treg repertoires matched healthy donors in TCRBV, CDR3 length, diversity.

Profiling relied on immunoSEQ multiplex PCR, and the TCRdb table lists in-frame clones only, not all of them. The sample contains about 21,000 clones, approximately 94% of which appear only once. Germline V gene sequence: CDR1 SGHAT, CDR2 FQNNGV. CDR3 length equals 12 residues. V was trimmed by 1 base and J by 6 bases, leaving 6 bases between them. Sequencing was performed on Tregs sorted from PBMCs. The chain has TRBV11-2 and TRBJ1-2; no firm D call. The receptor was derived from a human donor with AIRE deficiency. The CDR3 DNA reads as TGTGCCAGCAGCTTAGTTCCCAATGGCTACACCTTC. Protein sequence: CASSLVPNGYTF.